A single sample is the source of the 15 T cell receptor beta chains below, sequenced in a study of PD-1 blockade in classical Hodgkin lymphoma. There was relapse after autologous stem cell transplantation in every patient, and there was variation in brentuximab vedotin exposure. Some clones are missing from TCRdb's copy, which holds only in-frame ones; the method was immunoSEQ multiplex PCR. The sample includes about 97,000 clones, around 89% of them seen just once. Sequenced here: peripheral blood mononuclear cells (PBMCs), sampled before the second cycle of nivolumab. The receptors were sampled from a human donor with classical Hodgkin lymphoma.

The chain has TRBV7-9 and TRBJ1-5; D not resolved. Germline V lookup: CDR1 SEHNR, CDR2 FQNEAQ (reference sequence). V was clipped by 5 bases and J by 1 base, with 9 bases between them. CDR3 length: 14 residues. In DNA form, the CDR3 reads TGTGCCAGCAGCCCCAATTCCAGCAATCAGCCCCAGCATTTT. Translated, it gives CASSPNSSNQPQHF.

The V and J genes are TRBV21-1 and TRBJ1-1; the D call of TRBD1 is as the table states it, not checked on the DNA. TRBV21-1 represents a pseudogene. The CDR3 length is 15 residues. CDR3 protein: CASSSSTGGGTEAFF. The CDR3 DNA follows: TGTGCCAGCAGCAGCTCAACAGGGGGAGGCACTGAAGCTTTCTTT.

The chain is built from TRBV11-1 and TRBJ2-4; TRBD2 is a possible D gene (6 bases). The germline V gene encodes CDR1 SGHAT and CDR2 FQDESV (reference sequence). CDR3 length: 15 amino acids. V was clipped by 5 bases and J by 5 bases, with 16 bases between them. The CDR3: CASSSGSGIENIQYF. The CDR3 nucleotides are TGTGCCAGCAGCAGCGGGTCCGGGATTGAAAACATTCAGTACTTC.

The V gene is TRBV7-6, the J gene TRBJ2-3; 12 bases are a match to TRBD2. V lost 0 bases, J lost 2 bases, and 12 bases stayed unmatched. CDR3 length equals 20 residues. Germline values: CDR1 SGHVS, CDR2 FNYEAQ. CDR3 amino acids: CASSLALWASGGAFTDTQYF. Here the CDR3 DNA reads TGTGCCAGCAGCTTAGCGCTCTGGGCTAGCGGGGGGGCCTTCACAGATACGCAGTATTTT.

The chain joins TRBV2 to TRBJ1-1; 7 bases fit TRBD1. CDR1 is SNHLY and CDR2 is FYNNEI in the germline V gene. The CDR3 is 15 amino acids. Trimming removed 7 bases from V and 1 base from J; junction bases left unmatched: 9. The CDR3 spells CASTLQGWRNTEAFF. CDR3 nucleotide sequence: TGTGCCAGCACGTTACAGGGGTGGAGGAACACTGAAGCTTTCTTT.

The rearrangement uses TRBV27 and TRBJ2-2, with 12 nucleotides matching TRBD2. Germline CDR1 and CDR2: MNHEY and SMNVEV (reference sequence). This CDR3 is 17 amino acids long. V was pared by 6 bases and J by 6 bases, with 11 bases of the junction left unmatched. CDR3 coding DNA: TGTGCCAGCAGCCCGGACCGGACTAGCGGGGAGCCCGGGGAGCTGTTTTTT. It encodes CASSPDRTSGEPGELFF.

This chain connects TRBV11-2 to TRBJ2-5; possible D gene TRBD2, 6 bases. The CDR3 totals 17 residues. The V gene lost 5 bases and the J gene lost 2 bases, with 21 bases spanning the gap. Germline-derived CDR1 and CDR2 are SGHAT and FQNNGV. CDR3 residues: CASSPTGAAGYQETQYF. In DNA form, the CDR3 reads TGTGCCAGCAGCCCCACGGGAGCAGCGGGTTATCAAGAGACCCAGTACTTC.

The rearrangement links TRBV6-5 to TRBJ1-1; 8 bases match TRBD1. V lost 5 bases to trimming and J lost 5 bases; unmatched junction nucleotides: 10. This CDR3 has 15 amino acids. From germline, CDR1 is MNHEY and CDR2 SVGAGI. The CDR3 DNA is TGTGCCAGCAGTGCGCGACAGGGGAGGAGGACTGAAGCTTTCTTT. Protein: CASSARQGRRTEAFF.

The rearrangement joins TRBV5-4 to TRBJ1-1; D might be TRBD1 (5 bases). The V gene lost 0 bases and the J gene lost 2 bases, with 14 bases spanning the gap. The CDR3 runs to 16 residues. Germline V lookup: CDR1 SGHNT, CDR2 YYREEE (reference sequence). CDR3 DNA: TGTGCCAGCAGCTTGGGGGATCAGGGAGGTAACACTGAAGCTTTCTTT. Translation gives CASSLGDQGGNTEAFF.

The chain joins TRBV4-3 to TRBJ1-1; no definite D call. The CDR3 consists of 13 residues. The germline V gene has CDR1 LGHNA and CDR2 YSLEER. V lost 1 base to trimming and J lost 3 bases, with 6 bases between them. The DNA for the CDR3 is TGCGCCAGCAGCCAAGTACTAGACACTGAAGCTTTCTTT. This gives the protein CASSQVLDTEAFF.

This chain links TRBV5-4 with TRBJ1-6; 7 positions match TRBD1. The CDR3 runs 15 residues. Germline values: CDR1 SGHNT, CDR2 YYREEE (reference sequence). The trim removed 1 base at V and 5 bases at J, leaving 3 bases unmatched. The CDR3 reads CASSLPGQHNSPLHF. CDR3 DNA: TGTGCCAGCAGCTTGCCGGGACAGCATAATTCACCCCTCCACTTT.

This chain connects TRBV5-1 to TRBJ2-7; tentative D call: TRBD2 (7 bases). CDR3 length: 15 residues. CDR1 SGHRS and CDR2 YFSETQ come from the germline V gene. V lost 5 bases, J lost 2 bases, and 17 bases lay in between. In DNA, the CDR3 is TGCGCCAGCAGACCGCGGTTGGGGGGGCCCTACGAGCAGTACTTC. This codes for CASRPRLGGPYEQYF.

The chain recombines TRBV28 with TRBJ2-5, with 7 bases identical to TRBD1. Germline values: CDR1 MDHEN, CDR2 SYDVKM. Germline trimming cut 5 bases from V and 4 bases from J; bases unmatched to any gene: 7. The CDR3 has 14 amino acids. CDR3 DNA sequence: TGTGCCAGCAGTCCGATGACAGGGAGAGAGACCCAGTACTTC. Translating gives CASSPMTGRETQYF.

The chain employs TRBV7-3 and TRBJ2-5, with 12 bases lining up with TRBD2. This CDR3 comprises 15 residues. V lost 3 bases, J lost 5 bases, and 4 bases stayed unmatched. Germline V gene sequence: CDR1 SGHTA, CDR2 FQGTGA. In DNA, the CDR3 is TGTGCCAGCAGCTTTCTAGCGGGGGGGCTTGAGACCCAGTACTTC. This codes for CASSFLAGGLETQYF.

This clone was found a few times. J is TRBJ2-1 and V is TRBV18; tentative D call: TRBD1 (6 bases). The germline V gene has CDR1 KGHSH and CDR2 LQKENI. Trimming removed 0 bases at V and 10 bases at J, with 16 bases between. This CDR3 is 15 amino acids long. The DNA for the CDR3 is TGTGCCAGCTCACCACCGACAGGCGACGGCGACGAGCAGTTCTTC. It specifies CASSPPTGDGDEQFF. The whole variable domain, remainder taken from reference TRBV18 and TRBJ2-1, is NAGVMQNPRHLVRRRGQEARLRCSPMKGHSHVYWYRQLPEEGLKFMVYLQKENIIDESGMPKERFSAEFPKEGPSILRIQQVVRGDSAAYFCASSPPTGDGDEQFFGPGTRLTVL.